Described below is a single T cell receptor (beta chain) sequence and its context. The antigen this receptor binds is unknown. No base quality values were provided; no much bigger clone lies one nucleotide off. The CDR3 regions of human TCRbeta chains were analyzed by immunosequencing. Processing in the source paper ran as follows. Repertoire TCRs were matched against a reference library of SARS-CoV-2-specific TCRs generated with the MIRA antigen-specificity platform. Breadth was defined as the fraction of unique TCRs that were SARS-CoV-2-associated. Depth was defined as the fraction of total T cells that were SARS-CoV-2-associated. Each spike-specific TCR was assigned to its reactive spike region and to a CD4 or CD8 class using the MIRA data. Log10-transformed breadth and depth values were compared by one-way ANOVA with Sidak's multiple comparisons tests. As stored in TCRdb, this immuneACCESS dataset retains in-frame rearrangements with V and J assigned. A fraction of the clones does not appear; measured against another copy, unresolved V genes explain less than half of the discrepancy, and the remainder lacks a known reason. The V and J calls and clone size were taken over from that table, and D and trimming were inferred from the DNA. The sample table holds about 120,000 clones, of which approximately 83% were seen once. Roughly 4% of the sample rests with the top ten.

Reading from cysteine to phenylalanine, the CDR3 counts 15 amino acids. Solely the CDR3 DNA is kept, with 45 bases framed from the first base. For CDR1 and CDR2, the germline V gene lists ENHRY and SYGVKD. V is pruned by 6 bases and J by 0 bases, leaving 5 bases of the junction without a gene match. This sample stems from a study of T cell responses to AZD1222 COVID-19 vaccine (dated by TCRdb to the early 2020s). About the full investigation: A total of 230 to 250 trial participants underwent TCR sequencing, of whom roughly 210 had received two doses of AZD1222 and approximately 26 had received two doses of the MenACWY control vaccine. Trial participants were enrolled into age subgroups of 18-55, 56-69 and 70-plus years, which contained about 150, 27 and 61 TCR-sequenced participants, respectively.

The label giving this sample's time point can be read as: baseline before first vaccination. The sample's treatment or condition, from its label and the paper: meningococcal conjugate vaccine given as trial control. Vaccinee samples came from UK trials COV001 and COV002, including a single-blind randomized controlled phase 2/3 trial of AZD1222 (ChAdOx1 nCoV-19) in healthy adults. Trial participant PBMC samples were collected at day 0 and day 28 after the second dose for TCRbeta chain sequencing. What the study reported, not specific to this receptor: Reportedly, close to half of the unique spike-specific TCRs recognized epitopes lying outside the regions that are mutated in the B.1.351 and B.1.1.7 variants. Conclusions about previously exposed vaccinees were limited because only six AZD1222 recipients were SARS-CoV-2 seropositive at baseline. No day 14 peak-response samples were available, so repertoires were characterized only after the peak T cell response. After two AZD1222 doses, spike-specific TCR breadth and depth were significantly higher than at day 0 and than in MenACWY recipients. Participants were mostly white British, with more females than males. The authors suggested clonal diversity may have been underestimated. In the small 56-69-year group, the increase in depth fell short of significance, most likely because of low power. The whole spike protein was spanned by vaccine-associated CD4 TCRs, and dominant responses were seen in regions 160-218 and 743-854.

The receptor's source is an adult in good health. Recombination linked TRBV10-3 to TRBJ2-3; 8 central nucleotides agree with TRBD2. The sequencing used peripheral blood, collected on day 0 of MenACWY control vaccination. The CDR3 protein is CAIRVSGGSTDTQYF. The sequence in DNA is TGTGCCATCAGGGTGAGCGGGGGAAGCACAGATACGCAGTATTTT.